The rows below give T cell receptor beta chains drawn from one sample of a study of blood T cell repertoires in COVID-19. Assay used: immunoSEQ multiplex PCR; TCRdb lists only in-frame clones, some missing. The table has about 95,000 clones, about four fifths seen once. Sequencing input: peripheral blood. The receptor set was obtained from an elderly man with COVID-19, enrolled during active disease. Each CDR3 is given with its conserved first and last residue. Fields, in order: V gene, D gene, clone size, J gene, CDR3 protein, CDR3 DNA. The D gene is left open where the match is weak. Only some rows state a clone size, as once, few, many or a class for expanded clones.

TRBV2	TRBD1	NA	TRBJ1-5	CASSRDRGPNQPQHF	TGTGCCAGCAGCCGGGACAGGGGACCGAATCAGCCCCAGCATTTT
TRBV7-2	NA	NA	TRBJ2-7	CASSLDFSNYEQYF	TGTGCCAGCAGCTTGGACTTCTCGAACTACGAGCAGTACTTC
TRBV19	TRBD1	NA	TRBJ1-5	CASGSGGAGNQPQHF	TGTGCCAGTGGCTCAGGGGGCGCGGGCAATCAGCCCCAGCATTTT
TRBV19	NA	NA	TRBJ1-2	CASSSGARSYTF	TGTGCCAGTAGTTCAGGGGCGAGGAGCTACACCTTC
TRBV30	NA	NA	TRBJ1-6	CAWSVNDPRNSPLHF	TGTGCCTGGAGTGTAAACGACCCGCGGAATTCACCCCTCCACTTT
TRBV5-6	TRBD1	NA	TRBJ1-3	CASSLDRGKFSGNTIYF	TGTGCCAGCAGCCTGGACAGGGGTAAATTCTCTGGAAACACCATATATTTT
TRBV7-9	NA	NA	TRBJ1-5	CASSLDRGTNQPQHF	TGTGCCAGCAGCTTAGATAGGGGCACCAATCAGCCCCAGCATTTT
TRBV7-9	TRBD1	NA	TRBJ1-3	CASSQRQGPGNTIYF	TGTGCCAGCAGCCAGAGACAGGGGCCTGGAAACACCATATATTTT
TRBV5-1	NA	NA	TRBJ2-1	CASSLGARGNNEQFF	TGCGCCAGCAGCTTGGGGGCAAGGGGCAACAATGAGCAGTTCTTC
TRBV19	NA	NA	TRBJ1-1	CASSRGLQEAFF	TGTGCCAGTAGTAGAGGACTGCAAGAAGCTTTCTTT
TRBV6-5	NA	NA	TRBJ1-1	CASSSGTWNTEAFF	TGTGCCAGCAGTTCCGGGACATGGAACACTGAAGCTTTCTTT
TRBV18	TRBD1	NA	TRBJ2-5	CASSPGGQGVRETQYF	TGTGCCAGCTCACCAGGGGGACAGGGTGTACGAGAGACCCAGTACTTC
TRBV6-2/TRBV6-3	TRBD1	NA	TRBJ2-7	CASSLPRDRSSYEQYF	TGTGCCAGCAGTCTCCCCCGGGACAGGTCTAGCTACGAGCAGTACTTC
TRBV6-1	NA	NA	TRBJ2-5	CASNELQEQETQYF	TGTGCCAGCAATGAATTACAGGAGCAAGAGACCCAGTACTTC
TRBV19	TRBD2	NA	TRBJ2-1	CASSITSDSYNEQFF	TGTGCCAGTAGTATCACTAGCGACTCCTACAATGAGCAGTTCTTC
TRBV5-1	NA	NA	TRBJ2-2	CASSLGAGTGELFF	TGCGCCAGCAGCTTGGGGGCAGGCACCGGGGAGCTGTTTTTT
TRBV6-5	NA	NA	TRBJ2-2	CASSYSEPGELFF	TGTGCCAGCAGTTACTCAGAGCCCGGGGAGCTGTTTTTT
TRBV5-1	NA	NA	TRBJ1-4	CASRTGLENEKLFF	TGCGCCAGCAGGACAGGACTCGAGAATGAAAAACTGTTTTTT
TRBV7-9	NA	NA	TRBJ1-1	CASRLTGWTEAFF	TGTGCCAGCAGACTAACAGGGTGGACTGAAGCTTTCTTT
TRBV7-2	TRBD1	NA	TRBJ1-5	CASSSRTGSNQPQHF	TGTGCCAGCAGCTCCCGGACAGGGAGCAATCAGCCCCAGCATTTT
TRBV27	NA	NA	TRBJ2-7	CASGEQDRYEQYF	TGTGCCAGCGGTGAACAGGACCGCTACGAGCAGTACTTC
TRBV28	NA	NA	TRBJ1-2	CASSWDFGYTF	TGTGCCAGCAGTTGGGACTTTGGCTACACCTTC
TRBV18	NA	once	TRBJ1-5	CASSPNAAAIGRGTQPQHF	TGTGCCAGCTCACCGAATGCGGCAGCAATAGGGAGGGGAACTCAGCCCCAGCATTTT
TRBV12-3/TRBV12-4	NA	NA	TRBJ2-7	CASSLSTYEQYF	TGTGCCAGCAGTTTATCTACCTACGAGCAGTACTTC
TRBV4-3	TRBD2	NA	TRBJ2-1	CASSQEAPETSGGAGFYNEQFF	TGCGCCAGCAGCCAAGAGGCCCCGGAGACTAGCGGGGGGGCGGGGTTCTACAATGAGCAGTTCTTC
TRBV5-1	NA	NA	TRBJ1-4	CASSSGRGAIGNEKLFF	TGCGCCAGCAGCTCCGGGAGGGGGGCGATTGGTAATGAAAAACTGTTTTTT
TRBV7-3	TRBD1	NA	TRBJ2-6	CASSPGGAGANVLTF	TGTGCCAGCAGCCCAGGGGGTGCTGGGGCCAACGTCCTGACTTTC
TRBV5-1	NA	NA	TRBJ2-3	CASSLFREYTDTQYF	TGCGCCAGCAGCTTGTTTCGGGAGTACACAGATACGCAGTATTTT
TRBV3-1/TRBV3-2	NA	NA	TRBJ2-5	CASRQPKETQYF	TGTGCCAGCAGACAGCCCAAAGAGACCCAGTACTTC